These T cell receptor beta chains were read from a single sample in a study of regulatory T cells in long-lasting Graves disease. TCRdb recomputed calls from the multiplex PCR reads with MiXCR, one row per CDR3 protein. The table lists fewer than 550,000 distinct CDR3 sequences, approximately 16% of them singletons. This same sample was also part of a study on T cells in Graves' hyperthyroidism and ophthalmopathy.

Specimen: peripheral blood mononuclear cells (PBMCs), collected at new diagnosis, from a patient treated with antithyroid drugs. These TCRs come from a woman between 40 and 65 years old with Graves disease. Both conserved end residues are part of each CDR3. The D gene is left open where the match is weak. Not all rows give a size; the values are once, few, many and, for expanded clones, a class.

V gene	clone size	J gene	D gene	CDR3 DNA	CDR3 protein
TRBV3-1	many	TRBJ2-1	TRBD1	TGTGCCAGCAGCCGAGGGACAGGGATCTACAATGAGCAGTTCTTC	CASSRGTGIYNEQFF
TRBV7-9	many	TRBJ1-1	-	TGTGCCAGCAGCTCCCGGACGGGCACTGAAGCTTTCTTT	CASSSRTGTEAFF
TRBV12-3/TRBV12-4	many	TRBJ2-5	TRBD2	TGTGCCAGCAGTCCCGGGAGGGGAGGTTATGGAGAGACCCAGTACTTC	CASSPGRGGYGETQYF
TRBV18	many	TRBJ2-7	-	TGTGCCAGCTCCCCGGGGTCCCTCGAGCAGTACTTC	CASSPGSLEQYF
TRBV6-2/TRBV6-3	-	TRBJ1-4	-	TGTGCCAGCAGTTACTCGAGTGGGACGGCCACGGGATGGAATGAAAAACTGTTTTTT	CASSYSSGTATGWNEKLFF
TRBV2	-	TRBJ2-1	TRBD2	TGTGCCAGCAGTGCCCTGTTAGCGGGGGCTTACAATGAGCAGTTCTTC	CASSALLAGAYNEQFF
TRBV12-3/TRBV12-4	many	TRBJ1-1	-	TGTGCCAGCAGTTTTGACAGATACACTGAAGCTTTCTTT	CASSFDRYTEAFF
TRBV6-5	many	TRBJ2-1	TRBD2	TGTGCCAGCAGTTACTCATGGACTAGCTGGAATGAGCAGTTCTTC	CASSYSWTSWNEQFF
TRBV28	many	TRBJ1-5	-	TGTGCCAGCAGTCCCCGGGCAGACTATAGCAATCAGCCCCAGCATTTT	CASSPRADYSNQPQHF
TRBV5-1	-	TRBJ2-3	-	TGCGCCAGCAGCGCCTCCACCTGGGGCCCAGCCACAGATACGCAGTATTTT	CASSASTWGPATDTQYF
TRBV12-3/TRBV12-4	-	TRBJ1-1	-	TGTGCCAGCAGTCCCCGGGACGCTCCGAGGAGAGCTTTCTTT	CASSPRDAPRRAFF
TRBV20-1	-	TRBJ2-7	-	TGCAGTGCTAGGGCTGCAGACTCCTCCGAGCAGTACTTC	CSARAADSSEQYF
TRBV19	few	TRBJ1-1	-	TGTGCCAGTAACGTACGGCCAGGCGCTATGAACACTGAAGCTTTCTTT	CASNVRPGAMNTEAFF
TRBV15	many	TRBJ1-4	-	TGTGCCACCAGCAGAGATAGGGTGGGTGAAAAACTGTTTTTT	CATSRDRVGEKLFF
TRBV24-1	many	TRBJ1-2	-	TGTGCCACCAGTTGGGGGACGGATTATGGCTACACCTTC	CATSWGTDYGYTF
TRBV6-2/TRBV6-3	-	TRBJ2-5	TRBD1	TGTGCCAGCAGTGCCGGGACAGGGAAGTGGCAAGAGACCCAGTACTTC	CASSAGTGKWQETQYF
TRBV2	few	TRBJ1-2	-	TGTGCCAGCAGTGAGACAAGGGGGGACTATGGCTACACCTTC	CASSETRGDYGYTF
TRBV5-5	many	TRBJ2-5	-	TGTGCCAGCAGCTTTCAACAGGCAGCCCAAGAGACCCAGTACTTC	CASSFQQAAQETQYF
TRBV11-1	many	TRBJ1-4	-	TGTGCCAGCAGCCCAGGCCGGGCTGAAAAACTGTTTTTT	CASSPGRAEKLFF
TRBV2	-	TRBJ2-1	TRBD2	TGTGCCAGCAGAGAAACTACTAGCGGGAGTAAGGACCATGAGCAGTTCTTC	CASRETTSGSKDHEQFF
TRBV27	many	TRBJ2-7	-	TGTGCCAGCAGTTCGAAATCCACAGGGAGTACCCCCTACGAGCAGTACTTC	CASSSKSTGSTPYEQYF
TRBV19	-	TRBJ2-5	-	TGTGCCAGTAGTACAGGTGAACTCCGGGAGACCCAGTACTTC	CASSTGELRETQYF
TRBV6-5	many	TRBJ1-1	-	TGTGCCAGCAGTTCGAACCCTACAGGGTCAAGGACTGAAGCTTTCTTT	CASSSNPTGSRTEAFF